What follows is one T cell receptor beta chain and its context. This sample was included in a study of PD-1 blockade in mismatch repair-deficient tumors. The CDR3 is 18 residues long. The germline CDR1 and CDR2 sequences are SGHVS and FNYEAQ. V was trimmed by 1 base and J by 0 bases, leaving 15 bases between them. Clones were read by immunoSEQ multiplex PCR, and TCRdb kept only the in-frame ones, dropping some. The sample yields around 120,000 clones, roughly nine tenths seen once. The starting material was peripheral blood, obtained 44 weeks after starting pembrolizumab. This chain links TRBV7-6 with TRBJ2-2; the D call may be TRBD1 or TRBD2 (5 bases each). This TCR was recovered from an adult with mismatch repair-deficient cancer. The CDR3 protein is CASSLVLGRGANTGELFF. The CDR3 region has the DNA TGTGCCAGCAGCTTAGTCCTGGGACGAGGGGCGAACACCGGGGAGCTGTTTTTT.